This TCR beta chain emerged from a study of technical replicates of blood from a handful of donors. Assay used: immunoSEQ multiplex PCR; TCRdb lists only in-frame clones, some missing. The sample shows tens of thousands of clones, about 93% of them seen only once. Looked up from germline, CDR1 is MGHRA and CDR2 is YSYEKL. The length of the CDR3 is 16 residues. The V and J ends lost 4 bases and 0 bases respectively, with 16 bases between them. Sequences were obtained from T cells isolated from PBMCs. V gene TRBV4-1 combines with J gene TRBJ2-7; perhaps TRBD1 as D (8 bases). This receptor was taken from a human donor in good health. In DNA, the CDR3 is TGCGCCAGCAGCCGCTATACAGGGGGGGGCTCCTACGAGCAGTACTTC. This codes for CASSRYTGGGSYEQYF.